Following are 27 T cell receptor beta chains from one sample sequenced in a study of T-cell reconstitution after alpha-beta-depleted transplantation in children. The TCRbeta library incorporated unique molecular identifiers. MiXCR, applied by TCRdb to the PCR reads, yields one record per CDR3 protein. The profile shows about 980,000 distinct CDR3 sequences, roughly 31% of them singletons. Sequenced here: PBMCs, mostly from graft donor cells, sampled 360 days after TCRalphabeta/CD19-depleted stem cell transplant. The receptors derive from a boy in the first two years of life who had a stem cell transplant for SCID, so the T cells may come from the graft donor.

This clonotype appeared many times. V is TRBV12-3 or TRBV12-4 and J is TRBJ2-5; no definite D call. Trimming cost V 3 bases and J 4 bases, with 12 bases left between them. The CDR3 sequence is 14 residues long. The CDR3 nucleotides read TGTGCCAGCAGTTTGGGTGGGCTTGGAGAGACCCAGTACTTC. As protein: CASSLGGLGETQYF.

This chain connects TRBV4-3 to TRBJ2-4, with a possible D match to TRBD1 (6 bases). Trimming removed 0 bases at V and 4 bases at J, with 7 bases between. Germline CDR1 reads LGHNA; CDR2 reads YSLEER. The length of the CDR3 is 14 residues. The CDR3 region has the DNA TGCGCCAGCAGCCAAGATGACAGGAAAAACATTCAGTACTTC. Translating gives CASSQDDRKNIQYF.

This clonotype appeared a few times. The rearrangement uses TRBV29-1 and TRBJ2-1, with D unclear. From germline, CDR1 is SQVTM and CDR2 ANQGSEA. The CDR3 length is 14 residues. The V end was cut by 3 bases, the J end by 5 bases, with 14 bases between. Written as DNA, the CDR3 is TGCAGCGTTGATCGAGGTGCTAATAACAATGAGCAGTTCTTC. Protein product: CSVDRGANNNEQFF.

The chain recombines TRBV2 with TRBJ1-5; D remains ambiguous. Trimming left V 3 bases short and J 0 bases short, with 6 bases between. The CDR3 has 14 amino acids. Germline lookup yields CDR1 SNHLY and CDR2 FYNNEI. CDR3 protein: CASSDQVSNQPQHF. The CDR3 nucleotides read TGTGCCAGCAGTGATCAGGTTAGCAATCAGCCCCAGCATTTT.

The V gene is TRBV15, the J gene TRBJ2-7, with D possibly being TRBD1 or TRBD2 (5 bases each). V was clipped by 0 bases and J by 3 bases, with 12 bases between them. This CDR3 is 15 amino acids long. Per the germline V gene, CDR1 is LNHNV and CDR2 is YYDKDF (reference sequence). The CDR3 DNA sequence: TGTGCCACCAGCAGAGAGGAGGTTAGGGGCTACGAGCAGTACTTC. The encoded protein is CATSREEVRGYEQYF.

The genes are TRBV6-1 and TRBJ2-1; D possibly uses TRBD1 or TRBD2 (5 bases each). Germline CDR1 MNHNS, CDR2 SASEGT. V was shortened by 2 bases and J by 6 bases, with 17 bases between the two germline ends. CDR3 size: 16 residues. CDR3 nucleotides: TGTGCCAGCAGTGAATGGGGGATAACTAGGCCCAATGAGCAGTTCTTC. Translation: CASSEWGITRPNEQFF.

This clonotype was observed a few times. This chain links TRBV5-1 with TRBJ2-2; perhaps TRBD2 as D (5 bases). Germline CDR1 and CDR2: SGHRS and YFSETQ. V dropped 0 bases and J dropped 2 bases, with 11 bases sitting between them. The CDR3 covers 16 residues. This CDR3 reads CASSLVSLANTGELFF. CDR3 in DNA: TGCGCCAGCAGCTTGGTATCCCTAGCAAACACCGGGGAGCTGTTTTTT.

This clonotype was recorded a few times. The V and J genes are TRBV6-5 and TRBJ2-6; TRBD2 is a possible D gene (5 bases). Germline V gene sequence: CDR1 MNHEY, CDR2 SVGAGI. The CDR3 extends over 15 amino acids. Trimming shortened V by 3 bases and J by 2 bases, and 8 bases separated the two germline ends. The CDR3 loop is CASSYNGAGANVLTF. DNA for the CDR3: TGTGCCAGCAGTTATAACGGGGCTGGGGCCAACGTCCTGACTTTC.

This clonotype was detected a few times. The chain couples TRBV6-2 or TRBV6-3 to TRBJ2-5; possibly TRBD2 for D (6 bases). The CDR3 loop spans 15 amino acids. Germline V gene sequence: CDR1 MNHEY, CDR2 SVGEGT. Trimming cost V 6 bases and J 5 bases, with 19 bases left between them. CDR3 in amino acids: CASSPRDSSAETQYF. CDR3 DNA sequence: TGTGCCAGCAGCCCCCGGGACTCTTCTGCGGAGACCCAGTACTTC.

This clonotype has only a few counts. The chain has TRBV20-1 and TRBJ2-3, with D unclear. The CDR3 loop spans 12 amino acids. Trimming took off 0 bases at V and 4 bases at J, with 5 bases between the two ends. Germline V lookup: CDR1 DFQATT, CDR2 SNEGSKA (reference sequence). The CDR3 nucleotides are TGCAGTGCTAGAGATTCCGCAGATACGCAGTATTTT. Its translation is CSARDSADTQYF.

This clonotype has just a few counts. This chain joins TRBV5-1 and TRBJ2-1; 8 positions match TRBD2. The junction had 8 bases not matched to a gene; V was cut back by 7 bases and J by 2 bases. CDR1 is SGHRS, CDR2 YFSETQ, per germline. The CDR3 is 15 residues long. The CDR3 spells CASVPGLGAYNEQFF. The CDR3 coding sequence is TGCGCCAGCGTACCGGGACTAGGGGCCTACAATGAGCAGTTCTTC.

The V call is TRBV4-1, the J call TRBJ2-3, with TRBD2 matching over 13 bases. The CDR3 sequence is 20 residues long. Germline CDR1 is MGHRA and CDR2 is YSYEKL. The trim removed 1 base at V and 0 bases at J, leaving 10 bases unmatched. The chain's CDR3 is CASSQGGRTSGGISTDTQYF. CDR3 DNA: TGCGCCAGCAGCCAAGGGGGTCGGACTAGCGGGGGTATTAGCACAGATACGCAGTATTTT.

The V gene is TRBV5-1, the J gene TRBJ2-1, with D perhaps TRBD1 (6 bases). Germline V gene lookup returns CDR1 SGHRS and CDR2 YFSETQ. Between the trimmed V and J ends, which lost 0 bases and 0 bases, there was a span of 10 bases. The CDR3 consists of 16 residues. CDR3 DNA: TGCGCCAGCAGCTTGGTGGGGGCCTCCTCCTACAATGAGCAGTTCTTC. This sequence encodes CASSLVGASSYNEQFF.

The V and J genes are TRBV9 and TRBJ1-6; 10 bases match TRBD1. J gave up 7 bases and V 3 bases, and 10 bases lay outside the gene matches. Germline CDR1 is SGDLS and CDR2 is YYNGEE. The CDR3 is made up of 17 amino acids. The CDR3 sequence: CASSASSTGGRNSPLHF. In DNA form, the CDR3 reads TGTGCCAGCAGCGCAAGTTCGACAGGGGGCCGAAATTCACCCCTCCACTTT.

This clonotype was recorded a few times. V gene TRBV6-6 combines with J gene TRBJ2-4; D possibly matches TRBD1 or TRBD2 (5 bases each). This CDR3 is 13 amino acids long. The germline CDR1 and CDR2 sequences are MNHNY and SVGAGI (reference sequence). Trimming took 6 bases from V and 9 from J, leaving 15 bases between them. This CDR3 reads CASRTGTESIQYF. The CDR3 DNA reads TGTGCCAGCAGAACCGGGACGGAGAGCATTCAGTACTTC.

The chain is built from TRBV29-1 and TRBJ2-3; possible D gene TRBD2, 6 bases. Germline V gene lookup returns CDR1 SQVTM and CDR2 ANQGSEA. V was cut by 7 bases and J by 1 base, with 18 bases left in between. The CDR3 spans 15 residues. The CDR3 DNA follows: TGCAGCGCCCGCGGGCTGCGGGGCGGCACAGATACGCAGTATTTT. This translates into CSARGLRGGTDTQYF.

The V and J genes are TRBV5-1 and TRBJ1-1, with D possibly matching TRBD1 (6 bases). Trimming took off 6 bases at V and 4 bases at J, with 19 bases between the two ends. Looked up from germline, CDR1 is SGHRS and CDR2 is YFSETQ. The length of the CDR3 is 15 residues. Here the CDR3 reads CASTYQGPSGTEAFF. Written as DNA, the CDR3 is TGCGCCAGCACCTATCAGGGGCCGAGTGGCACTGAAGCTTTCTTT.

The chain links TRBV5-1 to TRBJ1-5; D call uncertain. Per the germline V gene, CDR1 is SGHRS and CDR2 is YFSETQ. This CDR3 region has 13 residues. The V and J ends lost 0 bases and 10 bases respectively, with 11 bases between them. CDR3 bases: TGCGCCAGCAGCTTGGACCCCAGTGGTCCCCAGCATTTT. Protein sequence: CASSLDPSGPQHF.

This clonotype was picked up a small number of times. The rearrangement uses TRBV29-1 and TRBJ2-7, with D tentatively TRBD2 (5 bases). This CDR3 has 15 amino acids. V lost 6 bases to trimming and J lost 7 bases, with 25 bases between them. Germline values: CDR1 SQVTM, CDR2 ANQGSEA. In nucleotides, the CDR3 is TGCAGCGTGAGCCCTCCCGGGCGGGCGCTAGGGGAGCAGTACTTC. Translated, it gives CSVSPPGRALGEQYF.

The rearrangement links TRBV6-1 to TRBJ1-3; a weak D match, TRBD1 (6 bases). Trimming shortened V by 7 bases and J by 0 bases, and 13 bases separated the two germline ends. Looked up from germline, CDR1 is MNHNS and CDR2 is SASEGT. The CDR3 loop spans 15 amino acids. For the CDR3, the DNA is TGTGCCAGCAAAAACAGGGTTGACTCTGGAAACACCATATATTTT. Amino acid sequence: CASKNRVDSGNTIYF.

The gene calls are TRBV7-9 and TRBJ1-6, with D possibly being TRBD1 (6 bases). V was trimmed by 5 bases and J by 9 bases, leaving 14 bases between them. The CDR3 spans 14 residues. Germline-derived CDR1 and CDR2 are SEHNR and FQNEAQ (reference sequence). CDR3 protein: CASSATGIGSPLHF. Written as DNA, the CDR3 is TGTGCCAGCAGCGCGACAGGAATCGGTTCACCCCTCCACTTT.

The chain has TRBV29-1 and TRBJ2-2; 16 nucleotides match TRBD2. The germline CDR1 and CDR2 sequences are SQVTM and ANQGSEA. The CDR3 extends over 17 amino acids. After removal of 7 bases from V and 4 bases from J, the junction contained 9 bases not matched to a gene. Written as DNA, the CDR3 is TGCAGCGCGGGGGGACTAGCGGGGGGGCCTGGCACCGGGGAGCTGTTTTTT. Translation: CSAGGLAGGPGTGELFF.

V gene TRBV27 combines with J gene TRBJ1-1; D gene ambiguous. CDR3 length: 14 amino acids. V was cut by 2 bases and J by 4 bases, with 11 bases left in between. The germline CDR1 and CDR2 sequences are MNHEY and SMNVEV (reference sequence). In DNA, the CDR3 is TGTGCCAGCAGTTTAGGAGGCTCGGCCACTGAAGCTTTCTTT. Amino acid sequence: CASSLGGSATEAFF.

This clonotype was seen at least ten times. This chain links TRBV7-2 with TRBJ2-1, with TRBD2 identical over 8 bases. Per germline, CDR1 SGHTA and CDR2 FQGNSA. The CDR3 totals 15 residues. With 1 base clipped from V and 8 bases from J, the junction kept 7 bases outside the gene matches. The DNA of the CDR3 is TGTGCCAGCAGCTTAGTTAACGGGGGGGCCGATGAGCAGTTCTTC. Translating it yields CASSLVNGGADEQFF.

In this sample, this clonotype turned up a few times. CDR3 region: CASSHRQGVQPQHF. The CDR3 coding sequence is TGCGCCAGCAGCCACCGACAGGGGGTTCAGCCCCAGCATTTT. The chain has TRBV4-1 and TRBJ1-5; 9 bases are a match to TRBD1. Germline V gives CDR1 MGHRA, CDR2 YSYEKL. This CDR3 has 14 amino acids. Trimming took 3 bases from V and 6 from J; bases not matched to a gene: 3.

V and J are TRBV4-2 and TRBJ1-4; D perhaps matches TRBD1 (5 bases). Trimming cost V 0 bases and J 4 bases, with 9 bases left between them. This CDR3 contains 15 residues. Germline V lookup: CDR1 LGHNA, CDR2 YNFKEQ. Here the CDR3 DNA reads TGTGCCAGCAGCCAAGAGTGGGGCCGTAATGAAAAACTGTTTTTT. Protein: CASSQEWGRNEKLFF.

V and J are TRBV15 and TRBJ2-1; 8 bases map to TRBD2. Losses at the gene ends were 5 bases for V and 6 bases for J; bases not matched to a gene: 9. Germline CDR1 is LNHNV and CDR2 is YYDKDF (reference sequence). The CDR3 has 15 residues. CDR3 sequence reads: CATSVELADFNEQFF. As DNA, the CDR3 is TGTGCCACCAGCGTGGAACTAGCGGACTTCAATGAGCAGTTCTTC.